Presented here are 27 T cell receptor beta chains from one specimen sequenced in a study of T cells in Graves' hyperthyroidism and ophthalmopathy. RNA transcripts provided the source from which TCR beta CDR3 regions were amplified. The HTBI primer set drove a first-round RT-PCR of the TCR CDR3. TCRdb reanalysed the multiplex PCR reads using MiXCR and keeps one entry per CDR3 protein. The top ten hold around 47% of the sample, which has roughly 200,000 distinct CDR3 sequences, around 20% seen once. Sequencing was performed on blood. All receptors derive from a man in his forties or fifties with Graves' hyperthyroidism.

J is TRBJ1-1 and V is TRBV20-1; D is unclear. The CDR3 runs 12 residues. Germline CDR1 is DFQATT and CDR2 is SNEGSKA (reference sequence). V lost 6 bases to trimming and J lost 6 bases, with 14 bases between them. CDR3 region: CSAADGISEAFF. CDR3 nucleotides: TGCAGTGCAGCCGACGGCATCTCTGAAGCTTTCTTT.

This clonotype was seen repeatedly, ten times or more. V is TRBV7-2 and J is TRBJ2-7; the match to TRBD1 covers 7 bases. V gave up 0 bases and J gave up 5 bases; unmatched junction bases: 10. The germline gives CDR1 SGHTA, CDR2 FQGNSA. The CDR3 is 16 residues long. This CDR3 is CASSLAPYEGADEQYF. CDR3 nucleotide sequence: TGTGCCAGCAGCTTAGCTCCCTACGAGGGGGCGGACGAGCAGTACTTC.

This clonotype was seen a handful of times. This chain links TRBV30 with TRBJ1-1, with TRBD1 identical over 8 bases. Germline V lookup: CDR1 GTSNPN, CDR2 SVGIG (reference sequence). Trimming took 5 bases from V and 3 from J; bases not matched to a gene: 5. The CDR3 has 13 residues. CDR3 DNA: TGTGCCTGGTCAGGGGGCTTGGACACTGAAGCTTTCTTT. It codes for CAWSGGLDTEAFF.

This clonotype was observed many times. The rearrangement uses TRBV19 and TRBJ1-1; no clear D. Trimming shortened V by 10 bases and J by 0 bases, and 12 bases separated the two germline ends. CDR1 and CDR2 from the germline V gene are LNHDA and SQIVND (reference sequence). CDR3 length: 13 amino acids. DNA of the CDR3: TGTGCCACCGCGGTCCAGCTGAACACTGAAGCTTTCTTT. Translating it yields CATAVQLNTEAFF.

This clonotype was observed many times. The chain carries TRBV3-1 and TRBJ1-6; 11 positions match TRBD1. V lost 1 base to trimming and J lost 8 bases; unmatched junction nucleotides: 1. CDR3 length: 15 amino acids. Germline V gene data show CDR1 as LGHDT and CDR2 as YNNKEL (reference sequence). CDR3 region: CASSQGTGGDSPLHF. CDR3 nucleotide sequence: TGTGCCAGCAGCCAAGGGACAGGGGGCGATTCACCCCTCCACTTT.

This clonotype was seen ten or more times. The chain couples TRBV12-3 or TRBV12-4 to TRBJ2-1, with 9 bases lining up with TRBD2. V dropped 2 bases and J dropped 7; count of bases not matched to a gene: 6. The CDR3 is 15 residues long. This CDR3 reads CASSLLLAGRNEQFF. The CDR3 DNA reads TGTGCCAGCAGTTTACTCCTAGCGGGGAGGAATGAGCAGTTCTTC.

The table lists this clonotype with many counts. The chain is built from TRBV28 and TRBJ2-7; TRBD2 is a possible D gene (6 bases). The germline gives CDR1 MDHEN, CDR2 SYDVKM. This CDR3 contains 15 residues. Trimming pared 4 bases from V and 3 bases from J, leaving 16 bases between. CDR3 amino acids: CASSSLGLEGYEQYF. In DNA form, the CDR3 reads TGTGCCAGCAGTTCCCTCGGACTGGAGGGCTACGAGCAGTACTTC.

By frequency in the sample, this clonotype is medium-sized (0.01 to 0.1%). The chain uses TRBV7-2 and TRBJ2-7; D perhaps matches TRBD1 (5 bases). This CDR3 contains 14 residues. In germline, CDR1 is SGHTA, CDR2 FQGNSA. V dropped 4 bases and J dropped 2 bases, with 12 bases sitting between them. The chain's CDR3 is CASSSTDSPYEQYF. The CDR3 DNA reads TGTGCCAGCAGCTCAACTGACAGTCCCTACGAGCAGTACTTC. The full variable domain, in which reference TRBV7-2 and TRBJ2-7 provide the parts outside the CDR3, is GAGVSQSPSNKVTEKGKDVELRCDPISGHTALYWYRQSLGQGLEFLIYFQGNSAPDKSGLPSDRFSAERTGGSVSTLTIQRTQQEDSAVYLCASSSTDSPYEQYFGPGTRLTVT.

This sequence joins TRBV7-3 and TRBJ2-1, with TRBD2 matching over 12 bases. J gave up 6 bases and V 5 bases, and 8 bases lay outside the gene matches. Germline CDR1 is SGHTA and CDR2 is FQGTGA. This CDR3 is built from 16 residues. The CDR3 DNA sequence: TGTGCCAGCAGCCGACTAGCGGGGGAAATGTGCAATGAGCAGTTCTTC. Translating gives CASSRLAGEMCNEQFF.

This clonotype appeared many times. V gene TRBV5-4 combines with J gene TRBJ2-7, with D possibly being TRBD1 (6 bases). Trimming took 5 bases from V and 1 from J, leaving 13 bases between them. This CDR3 region has 14 residues. Germline lookup yields CDR1 SGHNT and CDR2 YYREEE (reference sequence). The CDR3 here is CASRQDSQSYEQYF. CDR3 sequence (DNA): TGTGCCAGCAGACAGGACAGTCAATCCTACGAGCAGTACTTC.

This clonotype has ten or more counts. This chain joins TRBV5-1 and TRBJ1-2; possibly TRBD1 for D (6 bases). The CDR3 has 15 amino acids. V was cut by 5 bases and J by 1 base, with 15 bases left in between. Looked up from germline, CDR1 is SGHRS and CDR2 is YFSETQ. The CDR3 loop reads CASSSGRGNNYGYTF. CDR3 in DNA: TGCGCCAGCAGTTCTGGTAGGGGGAATAACTATGGCTACACCTTC.

This clonotype occurred many times. The chain links TRBV30 to TRBJ2-1; D gene ambiguous. The ends were cut back, 4 bases at V and 4 bases at J, with 8 bases in the middle. Per germline, CDR1 GTSNPN and CDR2 SVGIG (reference sequence). CDR3 length equals 12 residues. CDR3 nucleotides: TGTGCCTGGACGCCCCGATACAATGAGCAGTTCTTC. It specifies CAWTPRYNEQFF.

The chain joins TRBV7-9 to TRBJ2-1; 8 bases are shared with TRBD1. Germline V CDR1 and CDR2: SEHNR, FQNEAQ (reference sequence). The CDR3 length is 16 residues. Unmatched junction bases numbered 7, after V lost 5 bases and J lost 1 base. The CDR3 bases are TGTGCCAGCAGCATCCACAGGGGGGTATCCTACAATGAGCAGTTCTTC. This translates into CASSIHRGVSYNEQFF.

V usage is TRBV18 and J usage is TRBJ2-2, with TRBD2 identical over 12 bases. Germline CDR1 is KGHSH and CDR2 is LQKENI. The CDR3 totals 17 residues. J gave up 3 bases and V 3 bases, and 5 bases lay outside the gene matches. The CDR3 reads CASSPGLAGQYTGELFF. The CDR3 coding sequence is TGTGCCAGCTCACCGGGACTAGCGGGTCAATACACCGGGGAGCTGTTTTTT.

The V and J genes are TRBV19 and TRBJ2-3; D is uncertain. V lost 4 bases to trimming and J lost 1 base, with 12 bases between them. Germline CDR1 and CDR2: LNHDA and SQIVND (reference sequence). This CDR3 contains 15 residues. The CDR3 loop reads CASSSWARGTDTQYF. In nucleotides, the CDR3 is TGTGCCAGTAGTAGTTGGGCACGGGGCACAGATACGCAGTATTTT.

This clonotype was counted at least ten times. CDR3 amino acids: CASSQARGTGELFF. The CDR3 DNA reads as TGCGCCAGCAGCCAAGCAAGGGGCACCGGGGAGCTGTTTTTT. The chain joins TRBV4-3 to TRBJ2-2; possibly TRBD1 for D (5 bases). The germline V gene encodes CDR1 LGHNA and CDR2 YSLEER. V was pared by 1 base and J by 4 bases, with 7 bases between. The CDR3 sequence is 14 residues long.

The rearrangement links TRBV7-3 to TRBJ2-3; D gene uncertain. There are 13 residues in the CDR3. Looked up from germline, CDR1 is SGHTA and CDR2 is FQGTGA. With 5 bases removed from V and 1 base from J, the gap between germline ends came to 7 bases. The CDR3 region is CASSTTRTDTQYF. The CDR3 DNA reads TGTGCCAGCAGCACAACCCGCACAGATACGCAGTATTTT.

This clonotype was recorded at least ten times. The gene calls are TRBV7-2 and TRBJ1-6; D remains ambiguous. V lost 4 bases to trimming and J lost 8 bases, with 12 bases between them. There are 14 residues in the CDR3. In germline, CDR1 is SGHTA, CDR2 FQGNSA. The CDR3 DNA reads TGTGCCAGCAGCTCATTAAGGGAAGATTCACCCCTCCACTTT. Amino acids: CASSSLREDSPLHF. The entire variable domain, with the rest obtained from reference TRBV7-2 and TRBJ1-6, is as follows: GAGVSQSPSNKVTEKGKDVELRCDPISGHTALYWYRQSLGQGLEFLIYFQGNSAPDKSGLPSDRFSAERTGGSVSTLTIQRTQQEDSAVYLCASSSLREDSPLHFGNGTRLTVT.

V is TRBV5-8 and J is TRBJ2-1; tentative D call: TRBD2 (6 bases). Trimming took off 3 bases at V and 4 bases at J, with 23 bases between the two ends. The CDR3 contains 18 residues. Germline V gene lookup returns CDR1 SGHTS and CDR2 YDEGEE. The CDR3 is CASSSLDWGVGRYNEQFF. The CDR3 DNA is TGTGCCAGCAGCTCATTGGACTGGGGGGTCGGTCGGTACAATGAGCAGTTCTTC.

This clonotype was observed at least ten times. This chain joins TRBV2 and TRBJ1-1; TRBD1 aligns across 9 bases. J gave up 4 bases and V 6 bases, and 6 bases lay outside the gene matches. Germline V gene data show CDR1 as SNHLY and CDR2 as FYNNEI. The CDR3 runs 14 residues. The CDR3 bases are TGTGCCAGCAGCCCTGAGACAGGGGGCACTGAAGCTTTCTTT. It codes for CASSPETGGTEAFF.

With regard to this clonotype: A read error may account for a junction end that differs from germline. This rearrangement joins TRBV6-1 to TRBJ1-1; D call uncertain. The CDR3 contains 11 residues. Germline CDR1 MNHNS, CDR2 SASEGT. This CDR3 is CAGSRDTEAFF. The DNA for the CDR3 is TGTGCCGGCAGTCGCGACACTGAAGCTTTCTTT.

This clonotype was seen at least ten times. V and J are TRBV29-1 and TRBJ2-5, with D possibly being TRBD1 or TRBD2 (5 bases each). Germline CDR1 and CDR2: SQVTM and ANQGSEA. The germline V and J ends were trimmed by 2 bases and 5 bases, with 24 bases remaining between them. The length of the CDR3 is 17 residues. The CDR3 bases are TGCAGCGTTGAAAATTATCCGGGGCAGGGTGAGACGGAGACCCAGTACTTC. Protein product: CSVENYPGQGETETQYF. The whole variable domain, filled in from reference TRBV29-1 and TRBJ2-5, reads SAVISQKPSRDICQRGTSLTIQCQVDSQVTMMFWYRQQPGQSLTLIATANQGSEATYESGFVIDKFPISRPNLTFSTLTVSNMSPEDSSIYLCSVENYPGQGETETQYFGPGTRLLVL.

This clonotype was picked up a small number of times. The chain carries TRBV5-1 and TRBJ1-3; no definite D call. V was pared by 2 bases and J by 4 bases, with 7 bases between. Germline V gives CDR1 SGHRS, CDR2 YFSETQ. The CDR3 sequence is 13 residues long. DNA of the CDR3: TGCGCCAGCAGCTTAGGAGACGGAAACACCATATATTTT. This gives the protein CASSLGDGNTIYF.

CDR3 sequence (DNA): TGTGCCAGCAGCCCCGCACCCGGGACGGTTGCCGGGGAGCTGTTTTTT. Its translation: CASSPAPGTVAGELFF. V gene TRBV7-9 combines with J gene TRBJ2-2; D may match TRBD1 or TRBD2 (5 bases each). V was pared by 5 bases and J by 6 bases, with 19 bases between. The germline CDR1 and CDR2 sequences are SEHNR and FQNEAQ (reference sequence). The CDR3 length is 16 residues. The full variable domain, with the rest looked up from reference TRBV7-9 and TRBJ2-2, is DTGVSQNPRHKITKRGQNVTFRCDPISEHNRLYWYRQTLGQGPEFLTYFQNEAQLEKSRLLSDRFSAERPKGSFSTLEIQRTEQGDSAMYLCASSPAPGTVAGELFFGEGSRLTVL.

This clonotype occurred many times. The rearrangement uses TRBV3-1 and TRBJ1-2; tentative D call: TRBD1 (5 bases). V was trimmed by 4 bases and J by 7 bases, leaving 25 bases between them. Looked up from germline, CDR1 is LGHDT and CDR2 is YNNKEL (reference sequence). The CDR3 sequence is 17 residues long. CDR3 bases: TGTGCCAGCAGCCGACTGAATAGGGCAGGGTATGCTGGTGGCTACACCTTC. Residues: CASSRLNRAGYAGGYTF.

This clonotype has at least ten counts. The V call is TRBV7-2, the J call TRBJ2-3, with 16 bases fitting TRBD2. The CDR3 is made up of 16 amino acids. From germline, CDR1 is SGHTA and CDR2 FQGNSA. V trimming: 7 bases; J trimming: 7 bases; junction bases outside the gene matches: 8. The CDR3 loop reads CASIPGLAGGFNTQYF. The CDR3 DNA reads TGTGCCAGCATCCCGGGACTAGCGGGGGGGTTCAATACGCAGTATTTT. The entire variable domain, with the rest obtained from reference TRBV7-2 and TRBJ2-3, is as follows: GAGVSQSPSNKVTEKGKDVELRCDPISGHTALYWYRQSLGQGLEFLIYFQGNSAPDKSGLPSDRFSAERTGGSVSTLTIQRTQQEDSAVYLCASIPGLAGGFNTQYFGPGTRLTVL.

Ten or more counts support this clonotype. The rearrangement uses TRBV5-1 and TRBJ2-1; 10 nucleotides line up with TRBD1. The germline gives CDR1 SGHRS, CDR2 YFSETQ. Trimming removed 4 bases from V and 8 bases from J; junction bases left unmatched: 6. The CDR3 is 14 residues long. CDR3 in DNA: TGCGCCAGCAGCGCCCCGGACAGGGGGGATGAGCAGTTCTTC. Protein: CASSAPDRGDEQFF.